This entry lists 4 T cell receptor beta chains sequenced from one sample in a study of neoadjuvant anti-PD-1 for oral cavity cancer. Produced via immunoSEQ multiplex PCR; TCRdb's table is partial and in-frame only. The sample records more than 13,000 clones, roughly 74% being singletons. Time point reported: after neoadjuvant nivolumab, at surgical resection. Here the sequenced sample was PBMCs, taken after nivolumab (anti-PD-1) treatment. All receptors derive from a person between 40 and 85 years old with oral cavity squamous cell carcinoma.

In its sample, this clone was seen a few times. V usage is TRBV5-1 and J usage is TRBJ2-7; TRBD1 matches at 7 bases. CDR3 length: 14 residues. Trimming took 4 bases from V and 0 from J; bases not matched to a gene: 4. The germline CDR1 and CDR2 sequences are SGHRS and YFSETQ. The CDR3 DNA reads as TGCGCCAGCAGCGCCCGGGACAGCTCCTACGAGCAGTACTTC. It is translated as CASSARDSSYEQYF. Combining the CDR3 with reference TRBV5-1 and TRBJ2-7 gives the whole variable domain KAGVTQTPRYLIKTRGQQVTLSCSPISGHRSVSWYQQTPGQGLQFLFEYFSETQRNKGNFPGRFSGRQFSNSRSEMNVSTLELGDSALYLCASSARDSSYEQYFGPGTRLTVT.

The rearrangement uses TRBV5-1 and TRBJ2-5, with 8 bases that match TRBD1. The germline gives CDR1 SGHRS, CDR2 YFSETQ. CDR3 length: 15 amino acids. J lost 5 bases, V lost 4 bases, and 10 bases had no gene match. The CDR3 protein is CASSGGTGRHETQYF. Here the CDR3 DNA reads TGCGCCAGCAGCGGGGGGACAGGCCGTCATGAGACCCAGTACTTC.

The chain combines TRBV6-1 with TRBJ1-2; the D is unclear. Germline V lookup: CDR1 MNHNS, CDR2 SASEGT. Trimming stripped 1 base from V and 2 bases from J, with 11 bases between. The CDR3 length is 15 residues. CDR3 nucleotides: TGTGCCAGCAGTGAAGGCACCCTACCAAACTATGGCTACACCTTC. The encoded protein is CASSEGTLPNYGYTF.

This chain joins TRBV5-4 and TRBJ2-1; TRBD2 matches at 9 bases. V trimming: 4 bases; J trimming: 4 bases; junction bases outside the gene matches: 6. Germline loops: CDR1 SGHNT, CDR2 YYREEE (reference sequence). The CDR3 consists of 15 residues. CDR3 protein: CASSSSGGVYNEQFF. As DNA, the CDR3 is TGTGCCAGCAGCAGTAGCGGGGGCGTTTACAATGAGCAGTTCTTC. Full variable domain (rest looked up from reference TRBV5-4 and TRBJ2-1): ETGVTQSPTHLIKTRGQQVTLRCSSQSGHNTVSWYQQALGQGPQFIFQYYREEENGRGNFPPRFSGLQFPNYSSELNVNALELDDSALYLCASSSSGGVYNEQFFGPGTRLTVL.